This T cell receptor (beta chain) emerged from a study of patients and donors after allogeneic stem cell transplantation. Using its own MiXCR run on the RT-PCR reads, TCRdb lists one record per CDR3 protein. The table records 800,000 to 1,000,000 distinct CDR3 sequences, around 17% of them present only once. The length of the CDR3 is 15 residues. The ends lost 5 bases at V and 7 bases at J; junction bases unmatched: 6. Germline CDR1 is SNHLY and CDR2 is FYNNEI. The specimen sequenced was blood, either unsorted or a sorted T cell fraction (not recorded which). The TCR was taken from a human donor who was either an allogeneic HSCT recipient or a stem cell or donor lymphocyte infusion donor (not recorded which). It is not recorded whose cells these are; they may come from a transplant donor. The chain employs TRBV2 and TRBJ2-2; 11 bases line up with TRBD2. The CDR3 DNA sequence: TGTGCCAGCAGTTACCTAGCGGGAGGTGGCGGGGAGCTGTTTTTT. Its protein product is CASSYLAGGGGELFF.